These 5 T cell receptor beta chains were sequenced from one sample in a study of PD-1 blockade in classical Hodgkin lymphoma. There was relapse after autologous stem cell transplantation in every patient, and there was variation in brentuximab vedotin exposure. Assay used: immunoSEQ multiplex PCR; TCRdb lists only in-frame clones, some missing. The sample shows roughly 24,000 clones, around 80% of them seen only once. The sequences come from peripheral blood mononuclear cells (PBMCs), collected before the second cycle of nivolumab. The receptors here all came from a human donor with classical Hodgkin lymphoma.

This clone was observed a handful of times. This chain joins TRBV2 and TRBJ1-2, with D perhaps matching TRBD1 (5 bases). The length of the CDR3 is 15 residues. The ends were cut back, 1 base at V and 4 bases at J, with 13 bases in the middle. Germline V gives CDR1 SNHLY, CDR2 FYNNEI. The CDR3 DNA sequence: TGTGCCAGCAGTGAAGTGGGACTTAAGGCCTATGGCTACACCTTC. It translates to CASSEVGLKAYGYTF.

This chain joins TRBV11-2 and TRBJ2-2; D is unclear. CDR1 SGHAT and CDR2 FQNNGV come from the germline V gene. Trimming cost V 1 base and J 0 bases, with 6 bases left between them. This CDR3 comprises 15 residues. The chain's CDR3 is CASSLVSANTGELFF. CDR3 coding DNA: TGTGCCAGCAGCTTAGTCAGTGCGAACACCGGGGAGCTGTTTTTT.

This sequence joins TRBV11-2 and TRBJ2-5, with 9 bases identical to TRBD1. CDR1 SGHAT and CDR2 FQNNGV come from the germline V gene. The CDR3 extends over 15 amino acids. V trimming: 5 bases; J trimming: 5 bases; junction bases outside the gene matches: 9. The CDR3 is CASSDRDRASETQYF. CDR3 sequence (DNA): TGTGCCAGCAGCGACCGGGACAGGGCGTCGGAGACCCAGTACTTC.

This chain joins TRBV4-1 and TRBJ1-3; TRBD1 matches at 10 bases. The J segment lost 4 bases and the V segment lost 3 bases, leaving 3 bases of the junction unmatched. The CDR3 contains 15 residues. From germline, CDR1 is MGHRA and CDR2 YSYEKL. The chain's CDR3 is CASSHRDRGGNTIYF. In DNA form, the CDR3 reads TGCGCCAGCAGCCACCGGGACAGGGGAGGAAACACCATATATTTT.

This chain joins TRBV7-2 and TRBJ2-3; D possibly corresponds to TRBD1 (5 bases). This CDR3 has 17 amino acids. V was clipped by 0 bases and J by 2 bases, with 15 bases between them. The germline V gene has CDR1 SGHTA and CDR2 FQGNSA. CDR3 residues: CASSLANGAMFTDTQYF. CDR3 DNA sequence: TGTGCCAGCAGCTTAGCCAATGGGGCAATGTTCACAGATACGCAGTATTTT.